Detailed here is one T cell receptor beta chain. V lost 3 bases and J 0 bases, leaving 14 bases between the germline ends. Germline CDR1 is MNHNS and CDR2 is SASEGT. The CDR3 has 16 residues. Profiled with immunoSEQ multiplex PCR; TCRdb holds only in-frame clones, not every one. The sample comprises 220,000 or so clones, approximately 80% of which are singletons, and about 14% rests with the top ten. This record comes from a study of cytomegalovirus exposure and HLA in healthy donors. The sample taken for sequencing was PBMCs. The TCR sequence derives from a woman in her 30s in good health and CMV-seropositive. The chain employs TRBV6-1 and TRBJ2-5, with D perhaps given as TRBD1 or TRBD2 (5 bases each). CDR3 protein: CASSDWGRRYQETQYF. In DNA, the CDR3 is TGTGCCAGCAGTGATTGGGGCAGGAGGTACCAAGAGACCCAGTACTTC.